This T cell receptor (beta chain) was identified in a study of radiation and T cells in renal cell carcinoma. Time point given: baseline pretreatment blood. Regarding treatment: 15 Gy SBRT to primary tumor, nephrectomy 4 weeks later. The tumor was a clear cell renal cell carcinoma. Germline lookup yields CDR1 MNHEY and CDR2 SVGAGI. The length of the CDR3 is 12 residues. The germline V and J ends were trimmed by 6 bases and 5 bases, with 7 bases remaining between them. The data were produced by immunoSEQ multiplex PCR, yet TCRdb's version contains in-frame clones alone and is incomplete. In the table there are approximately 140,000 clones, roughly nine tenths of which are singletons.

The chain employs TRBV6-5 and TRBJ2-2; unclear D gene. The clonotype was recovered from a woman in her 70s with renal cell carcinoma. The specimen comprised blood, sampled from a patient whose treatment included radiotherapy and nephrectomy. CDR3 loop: CASSLGTGELFF. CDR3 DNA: TGTGCCAGCAGCCTTGGTACCGGGGAGCTGTTTTTT.